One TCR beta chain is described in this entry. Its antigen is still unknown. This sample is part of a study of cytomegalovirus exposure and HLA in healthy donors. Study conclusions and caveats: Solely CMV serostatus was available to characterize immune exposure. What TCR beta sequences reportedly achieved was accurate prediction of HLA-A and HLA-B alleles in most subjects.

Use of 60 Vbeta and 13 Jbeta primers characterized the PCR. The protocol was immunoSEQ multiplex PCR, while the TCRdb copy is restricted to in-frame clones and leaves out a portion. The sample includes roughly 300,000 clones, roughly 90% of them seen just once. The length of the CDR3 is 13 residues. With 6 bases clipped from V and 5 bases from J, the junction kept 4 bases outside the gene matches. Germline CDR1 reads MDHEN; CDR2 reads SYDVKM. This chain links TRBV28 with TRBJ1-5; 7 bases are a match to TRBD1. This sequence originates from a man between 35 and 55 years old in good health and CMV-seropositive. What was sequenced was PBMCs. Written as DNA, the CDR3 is TGTGCCAGCAGCTCCAGGGGGGATCAGCCCCAGCATTTT. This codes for CASSSRGDQPQHF.